This entry describes one TCR beta chain. There are many counts of this clonotype. Its binding antigen is unknown. Base-call qualities are not available, and no considerably larger clone is one nucleotide away. V is reduced by 0 bases and J by 0 bases, leaving a spacing of 6 bases between them. The CDR3 measures 15 amino acids from cysteine to phenylalanine. Only CDR3 DNA remains: 45 bases, in frame from the first base. From a lookup of the germline V gene, CDR1 and CDR2 are MGHRA and YSYEKL. These data come from a study of glioma-infiltrating T cells (dated by TCRdb to 2016 to 2017). Study-level background: The study sequenced TCR alpha- and beta-chain repertoires from glioma tissue, from non-neoplastic brain tissue and from matched peripheral blood mononuclear cells. To measure how far tissue and blood T-cell populations diverged, each tissue-infiltrating repertoire was compared against the peripheral blood repertoire of the same patient. The paired cohort comprised three low-grade glioma patients, roughly 8 primary glioblastoma patients and three non-glioma patients contributing non-neoplastic brain tissue.

The iRepertoire nested amplicon-rescue multiplex PCR (arm-PCR) platform was used to amplify TCR alpha and beta CDR3 regions from RNA. The input for one-step reverse transcription and amplification was about 100-450 ng of either tissue mRNA or PBMC total RNA. Following bead purification, Illumina adapters were added through a secondary multiplex PCR, and the libraries were then gel-purified between 200 and 400 bp. The libraries contained internal 6-nucleotide barcodes that were used for demultiplexing. Sequencing of libraries was performed on an Illumina MiSeq with 2x220 or 2x250 nucleotide paired-end reads. Per the authors' processing: Paired reads were merged with FLASH 1.2.11 and aligned to the GRCh37 human genome with BWA-MEM before extracting TRA and TRB reads. V and J assignment used an IMGT-derived reference of cassette sequences and CDR3 motifs that included pseudogenes. Reads were translated in three frames, and productive CDR3s were defined as those with a C...FGXG motif and no stop codons. Clonotypes were defined as unique combinations of V-J cassette pair and CDR3 amino acid sequence. Filtering of reads was based on Hamming distance, with the threshold set by the sequence error rate of each sample in mapped regions. Using fastp at Q25 and MiXCR, TCRdb reprocessed the public reads and kept productive beta chains. Merged by CDR3 protein, the rows form single entries marked with the most common genes and DNA. The V and J calls were not made by the authors but by TCRdb's processing. This sample lists approximately 190,000 distinct CDR3 sequences; roughly 32% were detected once. 20% to 25% of the sample rests with the top ten.

What the study reported, not specific to this receptor: The group comparisons were based on small numbers of patients: three non-neoplastic, three low-grade glioma and roughly eight glioblastoma patients. VJ-independent divergence between tissue and blood was found to be below expectation in non-neoplastic patients but above expectation in all gliomas, particularly low-grade gliomas. Very few CDR3 sequences were shared between tissue and blood, attributed to high CDR3 diversity and limited sampling.

This chain is built from TRBV4-1 and TRBJ1-5; tentative D gene TRBD1, with 5 bases matching. The specimen was glioma tissue, nonneoplastic brain tissue, or PBMCs (not recorded which). This TCR was sampled from a human donor with low-grade glioma or glioblastoma, undergoing nonglioma brain surgery, or in good health (not recorded which). The nucleotides read TGCGCCAGCAGCCAAGAAAGGGGTAGCAATCAGCCCCAGCATTTT. It is translated as CASSQERGSNQPQHF.